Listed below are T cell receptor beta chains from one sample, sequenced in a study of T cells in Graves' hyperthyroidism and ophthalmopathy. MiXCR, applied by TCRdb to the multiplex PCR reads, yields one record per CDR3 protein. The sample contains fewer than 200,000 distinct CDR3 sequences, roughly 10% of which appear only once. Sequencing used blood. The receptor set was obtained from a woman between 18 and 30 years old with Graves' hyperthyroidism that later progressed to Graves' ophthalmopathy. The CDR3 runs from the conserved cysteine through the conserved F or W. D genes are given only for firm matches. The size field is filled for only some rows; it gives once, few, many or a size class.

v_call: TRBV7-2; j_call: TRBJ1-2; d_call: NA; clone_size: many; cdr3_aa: CASSLEGLIGGYTF; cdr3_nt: TGTGCCAGCAGCTTGGAGGGTCTCATCGGCGGCTACACCTTC
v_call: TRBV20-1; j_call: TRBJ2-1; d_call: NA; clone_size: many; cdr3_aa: CSALPLTGQHNEQFF; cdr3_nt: TGCAGTGCTTTACCTCTAACAGGACAGCACAATGAGCAGTTCTTC
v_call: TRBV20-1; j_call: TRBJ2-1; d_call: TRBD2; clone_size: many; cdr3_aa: CSARGFSGTGRNEQFF; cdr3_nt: TGCAGTGCTAGAGGTTTTAGCGGGACCGGGAGGAATGAGCAGTTCTTC
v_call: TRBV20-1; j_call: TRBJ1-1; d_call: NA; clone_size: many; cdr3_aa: CSARNAGNTEAFF; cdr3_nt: TGCAGTGCTAGAAATGCAGGGAACACTGAAGCTTTCTTT
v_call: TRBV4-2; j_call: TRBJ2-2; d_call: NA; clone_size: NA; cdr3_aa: CASSQGAGGELFF; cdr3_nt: TGTGCCAGCAGCCAGGGGGCTGGCGGGGAGCTGTTTTTT
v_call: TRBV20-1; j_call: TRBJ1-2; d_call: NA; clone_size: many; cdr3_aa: CSARDFEGDGYTF; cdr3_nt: TGCAGTGCTAGAGATTTCGAAGGGGATGGCTACACCTTC
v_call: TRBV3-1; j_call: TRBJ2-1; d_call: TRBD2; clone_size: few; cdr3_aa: CASSRGGGAFYNEQFF; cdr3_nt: TGTGCCAGCAGCCGCGGCGGGGGGGCTTTCTACAATGAGCAGTTCTTC
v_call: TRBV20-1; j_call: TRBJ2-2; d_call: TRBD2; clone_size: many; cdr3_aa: CSARDLRTSGANTGELFF; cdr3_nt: TGCAGTGCTAGAGATCTCAGGACTAGCGGGGCGAACACCGGGGAGCTGTTTTTT
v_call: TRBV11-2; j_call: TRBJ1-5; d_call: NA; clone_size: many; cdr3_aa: CASSLDRDTQPQHF; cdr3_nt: TGTGCCAGCAGCTTAGACAGGGATACTCAGCCCCAGCATTTT
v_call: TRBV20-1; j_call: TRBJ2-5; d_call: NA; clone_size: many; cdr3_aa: CSASARLLPETQYF; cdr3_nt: TGCAGTGCTAGTGCCCGACTCCTACCAGAGACCCAGTACTTC
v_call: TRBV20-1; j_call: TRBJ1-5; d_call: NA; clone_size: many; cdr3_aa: CSARDLGGLGQPQHF; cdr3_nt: TGCAGTGCTAGAGATCTTGGGGGGCTGGGGCAGCCCCAGCATTTT
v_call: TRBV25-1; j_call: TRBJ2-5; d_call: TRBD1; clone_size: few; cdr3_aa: CASSQDRQEAQYF; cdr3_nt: TGTGCCAGCAGCCAGGACAGGCAAGAGGCCCAGTACTTC
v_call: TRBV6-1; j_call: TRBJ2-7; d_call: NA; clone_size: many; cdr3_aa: CASSPGTVYEQYF; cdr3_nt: TGTGCCAGCAGCCCCGGGACGGTATACGAGCAGTACTTC
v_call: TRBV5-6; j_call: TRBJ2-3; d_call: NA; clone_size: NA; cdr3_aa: CASSLAFEKKADTQYF; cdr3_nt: TGTGCCAGCAGCTTGGCCTTTGAGAAGAAAGCAGATACGCAGTATTTT
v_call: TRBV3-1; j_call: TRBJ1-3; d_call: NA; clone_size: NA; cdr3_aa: CANSQQPSGNTIYF; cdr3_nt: TGTGCCAACAGCCAGCAACCTTCTGGAAACACCATATATTTT
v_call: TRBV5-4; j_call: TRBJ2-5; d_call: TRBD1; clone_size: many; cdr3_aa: CASSVTGGRETQYF; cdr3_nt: TGTGCCAGCAGCGTAACAGGGGGCAGAGAGACCCAGTACTTC
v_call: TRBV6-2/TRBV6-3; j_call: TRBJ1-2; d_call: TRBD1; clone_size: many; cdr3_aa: CASTPGGGAIISGYTF; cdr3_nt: TGTGCCAGCACCCCTGGAGGGGGCGCAATAATAAGTGGCTACACCTTC
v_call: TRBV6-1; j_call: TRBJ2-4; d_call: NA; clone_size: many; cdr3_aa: CASSFLTGQSKNIQYF; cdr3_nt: TGTGCCAGCAGTTTTTTAACTGGACAGAGTAAAAACATTCAGTACTTC
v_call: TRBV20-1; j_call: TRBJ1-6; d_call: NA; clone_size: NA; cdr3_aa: CSALGRTADNSPLHF; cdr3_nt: TGCAGTGCCCTTGGGCGGACAGCAGATAATTCACCCCTCCACTTT
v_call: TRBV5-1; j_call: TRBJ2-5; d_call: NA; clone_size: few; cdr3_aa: CASSFKGTQETQYF; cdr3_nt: TGCGCCAGCAGCTTCAAGGGGACCCAAGAGACCCAGTACTTC
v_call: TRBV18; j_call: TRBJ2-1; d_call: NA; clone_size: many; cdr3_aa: CASSPLEQNYNEQFF; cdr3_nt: TGTGCCAGCTCACCACTCGAACAGAATTACAATGAGCAGTTCTTC
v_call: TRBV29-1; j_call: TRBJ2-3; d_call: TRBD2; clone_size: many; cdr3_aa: CSVETSGGTDTQYF; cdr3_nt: TGCAGCGTTGAAACTAGCGGGGGCACAGATACGCAGTATTTT
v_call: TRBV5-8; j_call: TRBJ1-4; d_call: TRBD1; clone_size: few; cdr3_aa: CASSFGTGAGKEKLFF; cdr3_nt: TGTGCCAGCAGCTTTGGGACAGGGGCGGGAAAAGAAAAACTGTTTTTT
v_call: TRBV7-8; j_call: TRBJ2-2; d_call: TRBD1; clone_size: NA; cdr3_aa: CASSSRQGAVVGELFF; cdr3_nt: TGTGCCAGCAGCTCGAGACAGGGGGCCGTTGTCGGGGAGCTGTTTTTT
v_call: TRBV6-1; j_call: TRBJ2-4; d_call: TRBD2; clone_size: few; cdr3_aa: CASSSTSGKNIQYF; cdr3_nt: TGTGCCAGCAGCTCGACTAGCGGAAAAAACATTCAGTACTTC
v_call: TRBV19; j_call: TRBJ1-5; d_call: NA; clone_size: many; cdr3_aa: CASSIERGGGNQPQHF; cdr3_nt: TGTGCCAGTAGTATTGAGAGGGGCGGGGGCAATCAGCCCCAGCATTTT
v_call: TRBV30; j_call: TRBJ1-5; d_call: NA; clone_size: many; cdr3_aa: CAWNSGSINQPQHF; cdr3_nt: TGTGCCTGGAACTCCGGATCGATCAATCAGCCCCAGCATTTT
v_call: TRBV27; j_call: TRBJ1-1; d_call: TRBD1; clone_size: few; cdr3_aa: CASSRDRRDTEAFF; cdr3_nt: TGTGCCAGCAGCCGGGACAGGAGGGACACTGAAGCTTTCTTT
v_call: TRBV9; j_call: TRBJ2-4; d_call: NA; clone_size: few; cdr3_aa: CASSPQQGAKNIQYF; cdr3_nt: TGTGCCAGCAGCCCACAACAGGGAGCCAAAAACATTCAGTACTTC
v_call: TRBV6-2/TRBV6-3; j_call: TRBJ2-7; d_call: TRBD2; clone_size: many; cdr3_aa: CASSYYVASGDEQYF; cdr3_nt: TGTGCCAGCAGTTACTACGTGGCTAGCGGCGACGAGCAGTACTTC
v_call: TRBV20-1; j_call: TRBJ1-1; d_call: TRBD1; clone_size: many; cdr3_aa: CSASYRGMNTEAFF; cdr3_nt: TGCAGTGCTAGCTACAGGGGGATGAACACTGAAGCTTTCTTT
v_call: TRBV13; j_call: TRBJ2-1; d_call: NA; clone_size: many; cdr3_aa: CASSLAGAEQFF; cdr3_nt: TGTGCCAGCAGCCTCGCCGGCGCCGAGCAGTTCTTC
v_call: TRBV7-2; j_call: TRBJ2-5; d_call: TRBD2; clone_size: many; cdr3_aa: CASSLEGLIQETQYF; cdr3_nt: TGTGCCAGCAGCTTAGAGGGACTAATTCAAGAGACCCAGTACTTC
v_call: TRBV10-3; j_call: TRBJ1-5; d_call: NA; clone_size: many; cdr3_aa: CAISPGRPNQPQHF; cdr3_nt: TGTGCCATCAGTCCCGGACGCCCTAATCAGCCCCAGCATTTT
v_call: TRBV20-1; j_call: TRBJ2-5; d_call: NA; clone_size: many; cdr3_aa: CSAPLALGTQYF; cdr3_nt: TGCAGTGCTCCCCTGGCTCTGGGGACCCAGTACTTC
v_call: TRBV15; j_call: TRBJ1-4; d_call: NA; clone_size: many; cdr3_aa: CATSREGTVDEKLFF; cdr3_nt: TGTGCCACCAGCAGAGAGGGTACAGTGGATGAAAAACTGTTTTTT
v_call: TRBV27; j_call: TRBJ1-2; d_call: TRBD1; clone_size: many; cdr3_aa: CASSLRTGQDGYTF; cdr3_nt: TGTGCCAGCAGTTTACGGACAGGGCAGGATGGCTACACCTTC
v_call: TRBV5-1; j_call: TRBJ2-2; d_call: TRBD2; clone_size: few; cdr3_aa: CASSLWTSRNTGELFF; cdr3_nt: TGCGCCAGCAGCTTATGGACTAGCCGGAACACCGGGGAGCTGTTTTTT
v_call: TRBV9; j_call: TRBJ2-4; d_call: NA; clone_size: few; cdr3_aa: CASSFGVSGIQYF; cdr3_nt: TGTGCCAGCAGCTTTGGGGTTTCGGGCATTCAGTACTTC
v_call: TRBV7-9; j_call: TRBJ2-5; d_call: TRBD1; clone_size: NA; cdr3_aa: CASSLRDRGNRDSQETQYF; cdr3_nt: TGTGCCAGCAGCTTAAGGGATCGGGGTAACCGGGACAGCCAAGAGACCCAGTACTTC
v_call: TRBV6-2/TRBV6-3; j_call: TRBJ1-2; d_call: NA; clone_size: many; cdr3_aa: CASSPRWTSYGYTF; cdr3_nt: TGTGCCAGCAGCCCGAGATGGACAAGCTATGGCTACACCTTC
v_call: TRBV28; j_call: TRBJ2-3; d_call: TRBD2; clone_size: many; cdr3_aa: CASSFGGGLTDTQYF; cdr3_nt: TGTGCCAGCAGTTTCGGGGGGGGATTGACAGATACGCAGTATTTT
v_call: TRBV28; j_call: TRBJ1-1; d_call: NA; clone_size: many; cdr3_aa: CASSISRGAGTEAFF; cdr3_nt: TGTGCCAGCTCAATTAGTCGGGGCGCAGGCACTGAAGCTTTCTTT
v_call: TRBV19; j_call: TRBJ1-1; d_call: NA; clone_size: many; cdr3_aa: CASHEVGLTEAFF; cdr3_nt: TGTGCCAGCCACGAAGTGGGGTTGACTGAAGCTTTCTTT
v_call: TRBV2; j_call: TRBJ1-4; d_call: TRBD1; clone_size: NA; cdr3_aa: CASSPLLGRGGEKLFF; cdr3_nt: TGTGCCAGCAGCCCACTTTTGGGCAGGGGGGGTGAAAAACTGTTTTTT
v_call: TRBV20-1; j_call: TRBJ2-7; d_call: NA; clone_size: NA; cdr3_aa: CSARGVTSYEQYF; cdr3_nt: TGCAGTGCTAGAGGGGTAACTTCCTACGAGCAGTACTTC
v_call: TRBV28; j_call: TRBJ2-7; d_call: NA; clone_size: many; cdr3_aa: CASSLGNTPGEEQYF; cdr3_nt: TGTGCCAGCAGTTTGGGGAACACTCCGGGGGAGGAGCAGTACTTC
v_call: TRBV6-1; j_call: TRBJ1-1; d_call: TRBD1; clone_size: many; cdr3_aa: CASREDRGGTEAFF; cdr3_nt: TGTGCCAGCAGGGAGGACAGGGGGGGCACTGAAGCTTTCTTT
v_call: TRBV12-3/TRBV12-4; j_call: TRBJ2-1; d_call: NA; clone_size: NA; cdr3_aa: CASSLMTPELRGPYNEQLF; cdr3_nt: TGTGCCAGCAGTTTAATGACACCCGAACTTCGGGGACCCTACAATGAGCAGCTCTTC